Listed here is a single T cell receptor beta chain. The antigen remains undetermined. The germline V gene encodes CDR1 DFQATT and CDR2 SNEGSKA (reference sequence). This CDR3 spans 14 amino acids. V lost 0 bases to trimming and J lost 3 bases, with 12 bases between them. Constant-region reverse primers amplified full-length variable regions, followed by semi-nested Nested Universal Primer A PCR. TCRdb reprocessed the 5' RACE reads via MiXCR and lists one record per CDR3 protein. The profile shows fewer than 60,000 distinct CDR3 sequences, 28% of them singletons. Whole-study results and caveats: Tumor memory CD4+ T cell TCR gene usage was found to cluster with blood and lymph node memory CD4+ cells and with lymph node naive CD4+ cells.

The receptor comes from a female donor with breast cancer. The sequenced material came from naive CD4+ T cells sorted from blood. Subset given: naive CD4+ T cells, CD4+CD45RA+CD25-. The chain couples TRBV20-1 to TRBJ2-7; D not resolved. CDR3 protein: CSARDSLGIYEQYF. In DNA, the CDR3 is TGCAGTGCTAGAGATTCGCTTGGTATCTACGAGCAGTACTTC.